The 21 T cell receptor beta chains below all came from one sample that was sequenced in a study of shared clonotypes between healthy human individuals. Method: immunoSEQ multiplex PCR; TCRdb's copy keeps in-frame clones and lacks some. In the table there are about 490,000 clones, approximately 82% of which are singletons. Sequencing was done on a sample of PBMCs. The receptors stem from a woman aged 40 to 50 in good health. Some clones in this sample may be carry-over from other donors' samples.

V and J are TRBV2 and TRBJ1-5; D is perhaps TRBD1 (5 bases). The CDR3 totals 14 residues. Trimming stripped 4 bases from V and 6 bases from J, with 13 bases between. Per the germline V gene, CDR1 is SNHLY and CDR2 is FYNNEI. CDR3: CASSGQGTLQPQHF. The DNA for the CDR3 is TGTGCCAGCAGTGGGCAGGGTACCCTTCAGCCCCAGCATTTT.

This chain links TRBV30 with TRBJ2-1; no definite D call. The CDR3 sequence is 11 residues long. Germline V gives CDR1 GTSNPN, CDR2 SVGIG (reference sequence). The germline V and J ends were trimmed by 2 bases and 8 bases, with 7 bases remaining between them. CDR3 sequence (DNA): TGTGCCTGGAGTTCAAGAGATGAGCAGTTCTTC. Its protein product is CAWSSRDEQFF. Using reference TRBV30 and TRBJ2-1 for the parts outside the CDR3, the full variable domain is SQTIHQWPATLVQPVGSPLSLECTVEGTSNPNLYWYRQAAGRGLQLLFYSVGIGQISSEVPQNLSASRPQDRQFILSSKKLLLSDSGFYLCAWSSRDEQFFGPGTRLTVL.

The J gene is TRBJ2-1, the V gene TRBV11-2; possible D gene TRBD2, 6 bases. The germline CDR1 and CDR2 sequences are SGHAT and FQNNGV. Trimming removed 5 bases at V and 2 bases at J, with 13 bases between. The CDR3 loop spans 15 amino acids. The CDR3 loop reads CASSVRGLTYNEQFF. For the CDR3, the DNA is TGTGCCAGCAGCGTCCGCGGACTAACCTACAATGAGCAGTTCTTC. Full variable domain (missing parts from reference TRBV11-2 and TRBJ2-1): EAGVAQSPRYKIIEKRQSVAFWCNPISGHATLYWYQQILGQGPKLLIQFQNNGVVDDSQLPKDRFSAERLKGVDSTLKIQPAKLEDSAVYLCASSVRGLTYNEQFFGPGTRLTVL.

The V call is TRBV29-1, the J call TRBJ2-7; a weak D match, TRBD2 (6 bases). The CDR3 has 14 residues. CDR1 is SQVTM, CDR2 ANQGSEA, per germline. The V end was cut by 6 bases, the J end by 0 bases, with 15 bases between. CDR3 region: CSVQRGINSYEQYF. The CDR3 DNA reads TGCAGCGTCCAACGCGGGATCAACTCCTACGAGCAGTACTTC.

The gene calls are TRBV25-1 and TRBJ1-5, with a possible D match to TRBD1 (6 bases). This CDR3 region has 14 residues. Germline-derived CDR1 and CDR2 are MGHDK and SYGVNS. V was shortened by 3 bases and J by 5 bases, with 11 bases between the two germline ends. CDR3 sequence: CASSEGAGDQPQHF. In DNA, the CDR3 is TGTGCCAGCAGTGAGGGTGCAGGGGATCAGCCCCAGCATTTT.

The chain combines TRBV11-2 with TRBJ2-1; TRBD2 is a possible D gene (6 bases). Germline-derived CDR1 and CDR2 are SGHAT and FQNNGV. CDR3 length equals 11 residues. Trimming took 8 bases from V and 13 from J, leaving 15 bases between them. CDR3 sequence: CASSSGLTQFF. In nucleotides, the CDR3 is TGTGCCAGCTCCTCTGGACTAACCCAGTTCTTC. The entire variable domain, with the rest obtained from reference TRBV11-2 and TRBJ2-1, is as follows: EAGVAQSPRYKIIEKRQSVAFWCNPISGHATLYWYQQILGQGPKLLIQFQNNGVVDDSQLPKDRFSAERLKGVDSTLKIQPAKLEDSAVYLCASSSGLTQFFGPGTRLTVL.

DNA of the CDR3: TGTGCCTGGGGGGGGACAGGCGAGCAGTACTTC. As protein: CAWGGTGEQYF. The chain links TRBV30 to TRBJ2-7, with TRBD1 identical over 8 bases. CDR3 length: 11 amino acids. With V trimmed by 5 bases and J by 6 bases, 3 bases remained unmatched. Germline CDR1 and CDR2: GTSNPN and SVGIG (reference sequence).

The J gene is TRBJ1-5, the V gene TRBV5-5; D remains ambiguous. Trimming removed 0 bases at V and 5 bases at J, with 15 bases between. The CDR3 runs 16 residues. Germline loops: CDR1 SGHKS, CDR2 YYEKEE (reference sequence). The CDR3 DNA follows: TGTGCCAGCAGCTTGGCCGAAGGCGGACGCGATCAGCCCCAGCATTTT. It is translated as CASSLAEGGRDQPQHF.

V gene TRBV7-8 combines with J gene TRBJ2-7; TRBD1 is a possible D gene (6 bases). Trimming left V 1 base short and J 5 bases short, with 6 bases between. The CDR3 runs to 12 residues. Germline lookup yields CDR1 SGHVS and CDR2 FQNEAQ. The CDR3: CASSLGDNEQYF. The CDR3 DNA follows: TGTGCCAGCAGCTTAGGGGACAACGAGCAGTACTTC.

The CDR3 is CASSLIGDGQETQYF. CDR3 sequence (DNA): TGCGCCAGCAGCTTGATAGGGGACGGCCAAGAGACCCAGTACTTC. The chain recombines TRBV5-1 with TRBJ2-5; D may correspond to TRBD1 or TRBD2 (5 bases each). There are 15 residues in the CDR3. Germline CDR1 SGHRS, CDR2 YFSETQ. The V end lost 1 base, the J end lost 1 base, and 11 bases lay between the germline ends.

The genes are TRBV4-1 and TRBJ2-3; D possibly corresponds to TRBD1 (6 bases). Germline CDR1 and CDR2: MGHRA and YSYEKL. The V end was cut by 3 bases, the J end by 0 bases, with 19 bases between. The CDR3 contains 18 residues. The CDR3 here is CASSHQAQGRISTDTQYF. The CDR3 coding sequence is TGCGCCAGCAGCCACCAAGCCCAGGGGCGGATTAGCACAGATACGCAGTATTTT.

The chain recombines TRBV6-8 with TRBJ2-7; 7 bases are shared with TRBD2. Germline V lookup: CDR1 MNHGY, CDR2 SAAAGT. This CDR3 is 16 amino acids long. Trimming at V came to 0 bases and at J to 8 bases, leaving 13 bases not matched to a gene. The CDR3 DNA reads TGTGCCAGCAGTTACTCGAGTATTCGGCGGGAGAGTAAGCAGTACTTC. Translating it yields CASSYSSIRRESKQYF.

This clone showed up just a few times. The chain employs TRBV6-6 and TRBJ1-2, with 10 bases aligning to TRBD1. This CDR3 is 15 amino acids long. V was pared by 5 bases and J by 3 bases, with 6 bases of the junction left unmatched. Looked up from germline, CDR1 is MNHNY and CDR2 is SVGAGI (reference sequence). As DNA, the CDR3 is TGTGCCAGCAGTCCCCTAGGGACAGGGGACTATGGCTACACCTTC. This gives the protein CASSPLGTGDYGYTF.

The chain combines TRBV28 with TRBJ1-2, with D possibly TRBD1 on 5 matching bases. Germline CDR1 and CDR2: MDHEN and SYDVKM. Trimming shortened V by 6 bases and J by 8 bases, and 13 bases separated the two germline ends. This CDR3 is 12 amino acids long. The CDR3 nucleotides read TGTGCCAGCAGCCCTAGACAGCGAGGCTACACCTTC. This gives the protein CASSPRQRGYTF.

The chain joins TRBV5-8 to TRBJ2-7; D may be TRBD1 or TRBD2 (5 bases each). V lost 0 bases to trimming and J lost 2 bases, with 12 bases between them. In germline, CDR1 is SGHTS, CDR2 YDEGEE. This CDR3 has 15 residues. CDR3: CASSLAGPAAYEQYF. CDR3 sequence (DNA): TGTGCCAGCAGCTTGGCGGGACCAGCCGCCTACGAGCAGTACTTC.

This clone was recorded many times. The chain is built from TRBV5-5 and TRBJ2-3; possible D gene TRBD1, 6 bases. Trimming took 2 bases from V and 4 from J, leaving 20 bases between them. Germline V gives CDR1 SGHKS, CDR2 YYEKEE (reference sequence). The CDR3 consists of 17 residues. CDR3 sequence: CASSFSPVWQGSDTQYF. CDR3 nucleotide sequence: TGTGCCAGCAGCTTTTCCCCCGTGTGGCAGGGGTCAGATACGCAGTATTTT.

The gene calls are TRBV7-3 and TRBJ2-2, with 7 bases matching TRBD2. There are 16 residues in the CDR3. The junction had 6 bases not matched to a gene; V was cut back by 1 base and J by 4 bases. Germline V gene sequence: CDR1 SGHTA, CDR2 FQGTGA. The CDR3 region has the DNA TGTGCCAGCAGCTTAAACGGCGGGAGCGCCACCGGGGAGCTGTTTTTT. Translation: CASSLNGGSATGELFF.

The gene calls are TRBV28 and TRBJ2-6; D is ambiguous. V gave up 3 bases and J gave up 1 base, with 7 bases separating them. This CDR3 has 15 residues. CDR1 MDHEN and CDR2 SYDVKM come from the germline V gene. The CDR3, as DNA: TGTGCCAGCAGTTTTAGCAAGTCTGGGGCCAACGTCCTGACTTTC. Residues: CASSFSKSGANVLTF.

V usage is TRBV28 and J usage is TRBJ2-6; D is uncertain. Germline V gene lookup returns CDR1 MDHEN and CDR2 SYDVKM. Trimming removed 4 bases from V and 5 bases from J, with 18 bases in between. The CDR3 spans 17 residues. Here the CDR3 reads CASSCTVTQSRANVLTF. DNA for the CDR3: TGTGCCAGCAGTTGTACGGTGACACAAAGTCGGGCCAACGTCCTGACTTTC. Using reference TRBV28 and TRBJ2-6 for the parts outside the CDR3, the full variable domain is DVKVTQSSRYLVKRTGEKVFLECVQDMDHENMFWYRQDPGLGLRLIYFSYDVKMKEKGDIPEGYSVSREKKERFSLILESASTNQTSMYLCASSCTVTQSRANVLTFGAGSRLTVL.

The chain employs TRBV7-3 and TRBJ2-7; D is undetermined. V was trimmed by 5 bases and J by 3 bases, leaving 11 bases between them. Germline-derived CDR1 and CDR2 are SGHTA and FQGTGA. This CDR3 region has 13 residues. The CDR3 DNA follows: TGTGCCAGCAGCGAACGGACGGGCTACGAGCAGTACTTC. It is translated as CASSERTGYEQYF.

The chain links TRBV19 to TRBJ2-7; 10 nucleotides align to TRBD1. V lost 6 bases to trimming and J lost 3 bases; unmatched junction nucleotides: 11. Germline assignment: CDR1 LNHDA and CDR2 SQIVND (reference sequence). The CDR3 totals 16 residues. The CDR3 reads CASSALGDRGNYEQYF. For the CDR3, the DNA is TGTGCCAGTAGCGCCCTAGGGGACAGGGGAAACTACGAGCAGTACTTC.